This T cell receptor (beta chain) derives from a study of blood T cell repertoires in COVID-19 (dated by TCRdb to between 2020 and 2021). Describing the broader study: The collaborator samples originated in the United States, Italy and Spain and spanned the acute and convalescent phases of COVID-19. The material from the prospective study consisted of cDNA or gDNA derived from T cells, B-cell-depleted T cells, or PBMCs. The dataset comprised deeply sampled blood TCRbeta repertoires from subjects exposed to, actively infected with, or recovered from COVID-19. The repertoires were released in a freely available public database meant as a resource for research on the immune response to SARS-CoV-2. Samples were obtained from the ongoing ImmuneRACE study (first 160 participants) and from 1,254 subjects provided by 6 global collaborators. Sample metadata almost always included a de-identified subject ID, COVID-19 status, age in years and sex. HLA class I and class II types, where available, came from metadata supplied by the sample provider rather than from assay-based typing.

CDR1 and CDR2 (MNHEY, SVGEGT) derive from the germline V gene. The CDR3 holds 17 amino acids from the cysteine to the phenylalanine. The read is trimmed to its CDR3 DNA, 51 bases read in frame from base 1. The germline ends are 16 bases apart after V is trimmed by 5 bases and J by 0 bases. Overall results and qualifications from the work: How much clinical and demographic metadata was included differed by source and by participant, and the metadata was provided uncurated.

The immunoSEQ Assay, a bias-controlled multiplex PCR, was used to amplify TCRbeta CDR3 regions from genomic DNA. For the original study's pipeline: The number of nucleated cells in each sample was estimated from the amplification of reference gene primers within the assay. To quantify the absolute abundance of each unique TCRbeta CDR3 rearrangement, sequence reads were collapsed and filtered. For each sample, productive Simpson clonality was calculated as the square root of Simpson's diversity index over productive rearrangements. TCRdb mirrors the immuneACCESS table, restricted to in-frame sequences. Some clones are absent from its copies; in checked studies, under half trace to an unresolved V gene, and the reason for the others is unknown. The DNA was the basis for D and trimming; V, J and clone size are from that table. This sample gives some 210,000 clones in total; approximately 80% of them show up just once. Jointly, the top ten make up around 4.7% of the sample.

Details on this clone: The antigen it binds to is not known. Per-nucleotide qualities are absent, and no much larger clonotype sits a single base away.

Enrolling through a virtual design, the prospective study's participants ranged in age from about 18 to 100 years and lived across about two dozen United States geographic areas. Cohort assignment in the prospective study relied on participant-reported clinical history from a screening survey and a study questionnaire. Each participant in the prospective study had whole blood, serum and a nasopharyngeal or oropharyngeal swab collected by mobile phlebotomists. Prospective study participants could optionally give additional blood draws and questionnaires over a roughly two-month period. Blood samples from the prospective study were shipped frozen or at room temperature prior to DNA extraction.

The rearrangement combines TRBV6-2 or TRBV6-3 with TRBJ2-2, with TRBD1 tentatively as D gene (6 bases match). The receptor's source is a young man with acute COVID-19. What was sequenced was PBMCs or T cells enriched from blood (not recorded which). The CDR3 protein sequence reads: CASSKIRDTPNTGELFF. Read as DNA, the sequence is TGTGCCAGCAGTAAGATCCGGGACACCCCGAACACCGGGGAGCTGTTTTTT.